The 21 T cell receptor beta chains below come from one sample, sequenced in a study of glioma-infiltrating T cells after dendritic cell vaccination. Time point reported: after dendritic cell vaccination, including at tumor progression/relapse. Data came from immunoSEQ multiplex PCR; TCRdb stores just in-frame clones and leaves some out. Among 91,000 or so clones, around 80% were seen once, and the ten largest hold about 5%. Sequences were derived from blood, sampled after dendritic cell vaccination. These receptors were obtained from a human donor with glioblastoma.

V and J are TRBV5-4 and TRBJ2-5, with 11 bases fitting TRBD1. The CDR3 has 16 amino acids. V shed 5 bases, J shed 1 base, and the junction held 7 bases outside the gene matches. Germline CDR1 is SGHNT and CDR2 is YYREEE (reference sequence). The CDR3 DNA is TGTGCCAGCAGTCGGACAGGGGGCGGGCTCCAAGAGACCCAGTACTTC. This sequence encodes CASSRTGGGLQETQYF.

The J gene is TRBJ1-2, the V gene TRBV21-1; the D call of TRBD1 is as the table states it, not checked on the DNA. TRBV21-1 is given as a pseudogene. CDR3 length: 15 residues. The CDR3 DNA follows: TGTGCCGGGACAGGATCCATTGGTCTGAACTATGGCTACACCTTC. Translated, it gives CAGTGSIGLNYGYTF.

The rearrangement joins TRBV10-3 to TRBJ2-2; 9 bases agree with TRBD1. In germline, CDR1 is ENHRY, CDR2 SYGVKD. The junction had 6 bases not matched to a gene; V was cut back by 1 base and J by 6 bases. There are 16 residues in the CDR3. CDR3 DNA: TGTGCCATCAGTGAGTTCCCCGGGACAGGGCCCGGGGAGCTGTTTTTT. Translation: CAISEFPGTGPGELFF.

CDR3 loop: CASTTLLNTEAFF. CDR3 coding DNA: TGTGCTAGCACGACACTCTTGAACACTGAAGCTTTCTTT. The chain combines TRBV12-5 with TRBJ1-1; no clear D. This CDR3 has 13 residues. The germline V and J ends were trimmed by 9 bases and 0 bases, with 11 bases remaining between them. Germline CDR1 and CDR2: LGHNT and FRNRAP.

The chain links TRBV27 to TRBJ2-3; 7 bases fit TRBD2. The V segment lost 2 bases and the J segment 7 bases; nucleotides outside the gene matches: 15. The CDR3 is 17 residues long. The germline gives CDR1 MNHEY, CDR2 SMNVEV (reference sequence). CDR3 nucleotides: TGTGCCAGCAGTTTAAGTGGGAGGGAGGCCGGCAGCAATACGCAGTATTTT. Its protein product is CASSLSGREAGSNTQYF.

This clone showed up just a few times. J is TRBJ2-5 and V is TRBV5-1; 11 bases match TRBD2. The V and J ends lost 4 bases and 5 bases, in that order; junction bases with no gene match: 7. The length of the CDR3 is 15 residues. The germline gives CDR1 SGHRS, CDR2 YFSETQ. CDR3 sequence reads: CASSALAGGPETQYF. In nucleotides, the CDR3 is TGCGCCAGCAGCGCGTTAGCGGGGGGGCCGGAGACCCAGTACTTC.

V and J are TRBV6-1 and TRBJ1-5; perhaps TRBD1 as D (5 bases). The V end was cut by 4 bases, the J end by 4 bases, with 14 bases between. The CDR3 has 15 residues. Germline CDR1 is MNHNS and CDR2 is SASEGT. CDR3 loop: CASSAFGRTNQPQHF. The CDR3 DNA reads TGTGCCAGCAGTGCCTTTGGTAGGACAAATCAGCCCCAGCATTTT.

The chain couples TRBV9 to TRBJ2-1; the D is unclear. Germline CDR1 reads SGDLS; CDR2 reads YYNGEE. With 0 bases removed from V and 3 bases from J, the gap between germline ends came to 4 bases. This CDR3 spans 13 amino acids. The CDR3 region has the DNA TGTGCCAGCAGCGTAGGCTACTACAATGAGCAGTTCTTC. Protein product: CASSVGYYNEQFF.

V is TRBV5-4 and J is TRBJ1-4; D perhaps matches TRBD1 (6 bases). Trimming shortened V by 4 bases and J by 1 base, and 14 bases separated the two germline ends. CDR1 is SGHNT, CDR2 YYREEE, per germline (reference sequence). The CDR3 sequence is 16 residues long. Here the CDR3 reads CASSADLRGTNEKLFF. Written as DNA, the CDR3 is TGTGCCAGCAGCGCAGATCTCAGGGGAACTAATGAAAAACTGTTTTTT.

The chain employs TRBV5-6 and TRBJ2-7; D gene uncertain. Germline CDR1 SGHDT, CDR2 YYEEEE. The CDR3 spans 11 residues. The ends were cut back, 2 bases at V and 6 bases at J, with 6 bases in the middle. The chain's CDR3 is CASSFKREQYF. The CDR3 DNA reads TGTGCCAGCAGCTTCAAGCGCGAGCAGTACTTC. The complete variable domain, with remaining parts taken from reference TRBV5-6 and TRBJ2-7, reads DAGVTQSPTHLIKTRGQQVTLRCSPKSGHDTVSWYQQALGQGPQFIFQYYEEEERQRGNFPDRFSGHQFPNYSSELNVNALLLGDSALYLCASSFKREQYFGPGTRLTVT.

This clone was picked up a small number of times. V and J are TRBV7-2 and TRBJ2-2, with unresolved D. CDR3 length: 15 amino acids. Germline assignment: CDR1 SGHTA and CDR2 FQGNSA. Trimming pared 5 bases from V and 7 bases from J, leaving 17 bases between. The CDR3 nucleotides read TGTGCCAGCAGCCCCCATCAAACGGGTATCGGGGAGCTGTTTTTT. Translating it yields CASSPHQTGIGELFF.

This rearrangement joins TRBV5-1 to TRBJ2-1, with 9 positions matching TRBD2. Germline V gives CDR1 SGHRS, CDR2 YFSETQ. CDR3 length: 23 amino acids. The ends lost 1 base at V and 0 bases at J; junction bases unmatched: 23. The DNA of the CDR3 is TGCGCCAGCAGCTTGAGAGGCGGAGCGTTGACTAGCGGCCCATCAAGCTCCTACAATGAGCAGTTCTTC. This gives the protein CASSLRGGALTSGPSSSYNEQFF.

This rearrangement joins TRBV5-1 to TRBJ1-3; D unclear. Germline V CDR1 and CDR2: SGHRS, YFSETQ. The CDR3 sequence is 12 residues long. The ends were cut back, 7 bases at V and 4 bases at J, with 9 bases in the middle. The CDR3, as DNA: TGCGCCAGCCATGAGCCAGGAAACACCATATATTTT. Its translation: CASHEPGNTIYF.

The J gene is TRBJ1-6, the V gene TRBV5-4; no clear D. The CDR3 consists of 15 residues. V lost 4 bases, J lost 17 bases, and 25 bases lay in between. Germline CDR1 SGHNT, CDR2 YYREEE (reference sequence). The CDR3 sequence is CASSPYPLLLVRVHF. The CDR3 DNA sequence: TGTGCCAGCAGCCCCTATCCCCTACTGCTCGTCCGGGTCCACTTT.

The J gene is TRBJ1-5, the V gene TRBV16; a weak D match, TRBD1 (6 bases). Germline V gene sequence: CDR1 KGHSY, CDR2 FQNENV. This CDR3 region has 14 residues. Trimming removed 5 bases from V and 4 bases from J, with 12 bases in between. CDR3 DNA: TGTGCCAGCAGCTGGACAGATGAGAATCAGCCCCAGCATTTT. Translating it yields CASSWTDENQPQHF.

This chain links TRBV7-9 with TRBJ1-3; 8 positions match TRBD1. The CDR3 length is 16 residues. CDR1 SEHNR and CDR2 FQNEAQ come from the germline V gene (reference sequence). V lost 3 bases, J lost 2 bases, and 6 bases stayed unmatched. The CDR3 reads CASSFATGVTGNTIYF. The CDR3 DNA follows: TGTGCCAGCAGCTTCGCGACAGGGGTAACTGGAAACACCATATATTTT.

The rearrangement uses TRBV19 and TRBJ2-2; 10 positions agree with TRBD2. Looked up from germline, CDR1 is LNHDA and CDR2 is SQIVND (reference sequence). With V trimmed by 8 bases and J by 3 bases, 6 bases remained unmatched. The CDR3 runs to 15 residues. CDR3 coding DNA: TGTGCCAGTTGGGGACTAGCGAGACACACCGGGGAGCTGTTTTTT. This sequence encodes CASWGLARHTGELFF.

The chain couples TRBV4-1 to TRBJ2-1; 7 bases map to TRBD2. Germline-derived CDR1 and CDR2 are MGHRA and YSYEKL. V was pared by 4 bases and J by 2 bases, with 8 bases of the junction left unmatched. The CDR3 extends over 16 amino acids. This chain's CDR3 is CASSRGGSSAYNEQFF. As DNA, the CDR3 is TGCGCCAGCAGCCGGGGGGGTAGCTCGGCCTACAATGAGCAGTTCTTC.

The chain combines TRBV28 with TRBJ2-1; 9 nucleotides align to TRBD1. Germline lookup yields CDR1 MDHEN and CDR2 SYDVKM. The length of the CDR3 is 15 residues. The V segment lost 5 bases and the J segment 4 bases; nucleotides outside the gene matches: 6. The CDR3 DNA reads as TGTGCCAGCAGTCGGAGGGGGACAGGGTACAATGAGCAGTTCTTC. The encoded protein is CASSRRGTGYNEQFF.

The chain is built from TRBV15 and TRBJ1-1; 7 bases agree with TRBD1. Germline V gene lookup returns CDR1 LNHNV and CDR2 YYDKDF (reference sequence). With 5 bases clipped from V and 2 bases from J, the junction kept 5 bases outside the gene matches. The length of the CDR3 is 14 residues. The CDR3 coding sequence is TGTGCCACCAGCCTTAGGACAGGAAACACTGAAGCTTTCTTT. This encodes CATSLRTGNTEAFF.

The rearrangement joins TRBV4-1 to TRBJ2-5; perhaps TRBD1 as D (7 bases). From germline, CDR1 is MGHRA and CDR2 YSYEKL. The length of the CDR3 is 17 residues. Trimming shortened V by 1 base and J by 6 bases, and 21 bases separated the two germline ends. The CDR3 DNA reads TGCGCCAGCAGCCAAGTTATTCTAGGGGCAGGGGGGCAGACCCAGTACTTC. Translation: CASSQVILGAGGQTQYF.